This T cell receptor beta chain was recovered during a study of OX40 agonist ivuxolimab in advanced cancers. As for the study in general: Three partial responders included one hepatocellular carcinoma patient and two cutaneous melanoma patients.

J gave up 3 bases and V 0 bases, and 5 bases lay outside the gene matches. This CDR3 has 16 residues. In germline, CDR1 is MGHRA, CDR2 YSYEKL. The assay was immunoSEQ multiplex PCR, and TCRdb's table has in-frame clones only and misses some. The table lists about 6,300 clones, around three quarters of them singletons. Study-level points and caveats: Average numbers of expanded clones were greater in CD8+ T cells than in CD4+.

Notes on this clone: Its antigen is undetermined.

The input for sequencing was CD4+ or CD8+ T cells sorted from blood, taken in a trial of the OX40 agonist ivuxolimab. The clonotype originates from an adult with an advanced solid tumor such as melanoma, head and neck, liver or kidney cancer. The rearrangement joins TRBV4-1 to TRBJ2-7; TRBD2 matches 10 bases. CDR3 DNA sequence: TGCGCCAGCAGCCAAGATTCGAGCGGGAGGGTCTACGAGCAGTACTTC. Translating it yields CASSQDSSGRVYEQYF.